This T cell receptor (beta chain) was obtained from a study of tumor and adjacent non-tumor tissue in lung cancer. Study details: The cohort had around eleven adenocarcinoma, 2 squamous cell and 1 small cell patients. Notes on the study in general: Tumor TCR diversity, when higher, was linked to shorter survival.

From germline, CDR1 is MDHEN and CDR2 SYDVKM. The CDR3 contains 14 residues. The template was RNA from unsorted bulk tissue. More than 3 cm separated this lung sample from the edge of the tumor. Newly diagnosed lung cancer patients had thoracic surgery in China, August–late 2014, without prior chemotherapy. Note on this clonotype: Its antigen is not identified. Germline is not matched at one junction end, which may reflect a read error.

The library came from three nested PCR rounds adapted from ARM-PCR protocols. TCRdb reanalysed the multiplex PCR reads using MiXCR and keeps one entry per CDR3 protein. Of about 75,000 distinct CDR3 sequences detected, roughly 70% appear once; the ten largest clones hold 25% to 30%. Sequences were obtained from distant non-tumor lung tissue. The rearrangement joins TRBV28 to TRBJ2-1; 10 positions agree with TRBD2. The TCR was taken from a woman between 50 and 59 years old with non-small cell lung cancer. The CDR3 DNA sequence: TGTGTCAGCAGTTCCCTAGCGGGAGTCAATGAGCAATTCTTC. Protein product: CVSSSLAGVNEQFF.